This T cell receptor (beta chain) is drawn from a study of CD8 T cells in Susac syndrome. The V and J ends lost 4 bases and 1 base, in that order; junction bases with no gene match: 6. CDR3 size: 15 residues. CDR1 and CDR2 from the germline V gene are SGHRS and YFSETQ. The multiple sclerosis controls were treatment-naive patients with relapsing-remitting disease that was stable or active. Negative isolation was applied to CD8+ and CD4+ T cells, and FACS enrichment was applied to TEMRA cells. Roughly 0.45 to 1 ug RNA was reverse transcribed with random hexamers. TCRdb called the immunoSEQ multiplex PCR reads again in MiXCR, with one record for every CDR3 protein. Of about 300,000 distinct CDR3 sequences in the sample, around nine tenths were seen once.

The sequencing input was CD8+ T cells from PBMCs. This rearrangement joins TRBV5-1 to TRBJ2-7; 9 nucleotides agree with TRBD2. The TCR originated in a human donor with multiple sclerosis. The CDR3 spells CASSLSGGPSYEQYF. CDR3 bases: TGCGCCAGCAGCCTCAGCGGGGGGCCTTCCTACGAGCAGTACTTC.